The rows below give T cell receptor beta chains drawn from one sample of a study of PD-1 blockade in mismatch repair-deficient tumors. TCRdb keeps only in-frame clones here, not all; method: immunoSEQ multiplex PCR. The sample consists of about 100,000 clones, 70% to 85% of them appearing once. The sequencing used peripheral blood, collected roughly 35 weeks after starting pembrolizumab. The receptors originated from an adult with mismatch repair-deficient cancer. Both conserved end residues are part of each CDR3. The D gene is left open where the match is weak.

NA,TRBV27,TRBJ1-1,CASSYEERRGPEAFF
TRBD2,TRBV19,TRBJ2-5,CASSVTGTKQETQYF
NA,TRBV7-9,TRBJ2-2,CASSPLPGGELFF
TRBD1,TRBV27,TRBJ1-2,CASSSKVRGPANYGYTF
NA,TRBV27,TRBJ2-7,CASSLRLGYEQYF
TRBD1,TRBV7-7,TRBJ2-3,CASSFWTGGDADTQYF
TRBD1,TRBV5-8,TRBJ2-5,CASSLAGGKGETQYF
NA,TRBV6-5,TRBJ2-2,CASMGDLNTGELFF
NA,TRBV4-1,TRBJ2-3,CASSLAAYTDTQYF
NA,TRBV30,TRBJ1-3,CAWTRWGTEGNTIYF
TRBD2,TRBV7-4,TRBJ2-7,CASSSGTSFPYEQYF
NA,TRBV4-1,TRBJ1-1,CASSQGLDQTANTEAFF
NA,TRBV11-3,TRBJ2-1,CASSTSGQGGYNEQFF
NA,TRBV7-9,TRBJ2-1,CASSFIRAAYNEQFF
NA,TRBV28,TRBJ1-1,CASTPDTEAFF
NA,TRBV6-5,TRBJ2-7,CATMVPGVVYEQYF
NA,TRBV6-6,TRBJ2-7,CASSYSSGGSYEQYF
TRBD2,TRBV7-2,TRBJ2-2,CASSAGTSGYTGELFF
NA,TRBV19,TRBJ1-3,CASSIAGQSSGNTIYF
TRBD2,TRBV15,TRBJ2-1,CATSRDRGENNEQFF
NA,TRBV2,TRBJ1-2,CAKFKGTYGYTF
TRBD2,TRBV9,TRBJ2-3,CASSVGGLAPKGTQYF
NA,TRBV2,TRBJ2-7,CASSADTYEQYF
NA,TRBV30,TRBJ2-7,CAWSWGDYEQYF
TRBD1,TRBV5-4,TRBJ1-1,CAGSRQGVSRAFF
NA,TRBV29-1,TRBJ2-1,CSARRVDEQFF
NA,TRBV2,TRBJ2-7,CASRGLGSSYEQYF
NA,TRBV7-2,TRBJ2-5,CASSSQGGQQETQYF
TRBD2,TRBV19,TRBJ2-2,CASMAGVVTGELFF
TRBD2,TRBV7-9,TRBJ2-1,CASSFPSGGVGEQFF
NA,TRBV10-3,TRBJ2-5,CAISDFSYQETQYF
TRBD2,TRBV9,TRBJ2-5,CASSGSGSVSETQYF
TRBD2,TRBV12-5,TRBJ2-7,CASGSPTGGSYEQYF
NA,TRBV7-2,TRBJ1-3,CASSLVDTRYSGNTIYF
NA,TRBV19,TRBJ2-6,CASSIGGAPGANVLTF
TRBD1,TRBV9,TRBJ2-3,CASSEQGASTDTQYF
NA,TRBV6-1,TRBJ1-2,CASSEISFLANYGYTF
TRBD2,TRBV19,TRBJ2-1,CASSMISGRAYNEQFF
TRBD2,TRBV5-1,TRBJ2-2,CASTETSGQNTGELFF
TRBD1,TRBV11-3,TRBJ1-1,CASSLRTGETEAFF
NA,TRBV6-5,TRBJ1-2,CASSYSGENGYTF
NA,TRBV11-2,TRBJ1-2,CASSQLGSGYGYTF
TRBD2,TRBV7-2,TRBJ2-7,CASSLRAGVISLTGEQYF
NA,TRBV29-1,TRBJ1-1,CSVEGPARTLAFF
TRBD2,TRBV7-9,TRBJ2-7,CASSGGVLDAFRYEQYF
NA,TRBV6-4,TRBJ1-5,CASSDRGLYSNQPQHF
NA,TRBV7-6,TRBJ2-3,CASSPRAEAPADTQYF
NA,TRBV30,TRBJ1-1,CAWIDKTGYHTEAFF
NA,TRBV6-5,TRBJ2-3,CASSYSLTARTDTQYF
TRBD1,TRBV27,TRBJ2-7,CASSPLGQENSYEQYF
NA,TRBV6-5,TRBJ1-1,CASSYRMNTEAFF
NA,TRBV18,TRBJ1-5,CASSPGRNQPQHF
NA,TRBV25-1,TRBJ2-7,CASTRGVGVYEQYF
TRBD2,TRBV7-6,TRBJ2-1,CASSLEAGAFRDEQFF